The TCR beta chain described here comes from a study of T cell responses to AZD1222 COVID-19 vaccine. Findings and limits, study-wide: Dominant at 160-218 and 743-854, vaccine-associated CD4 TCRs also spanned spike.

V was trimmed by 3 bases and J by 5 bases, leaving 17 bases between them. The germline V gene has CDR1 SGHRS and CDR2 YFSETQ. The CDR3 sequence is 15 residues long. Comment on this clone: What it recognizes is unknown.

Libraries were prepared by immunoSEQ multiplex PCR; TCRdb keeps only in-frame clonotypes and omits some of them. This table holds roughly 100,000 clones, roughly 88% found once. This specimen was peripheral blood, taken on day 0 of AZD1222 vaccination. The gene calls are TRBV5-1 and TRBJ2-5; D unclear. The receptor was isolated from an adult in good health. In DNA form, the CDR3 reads TGCGCCAGCAGCTCGAAGATCGGCGGAAAGGAGACCCAGTACTTC. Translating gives CASSSKIGGKETQYF. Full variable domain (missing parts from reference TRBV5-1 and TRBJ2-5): KAGVTQTPRYLIKTRGQQVTLSCSPISGHRSVSWYQQTPGQGLQFLFEYFSETQRNKGNFPGRFSGRQFSNSRSEMNVSTLELGDSALYLCASSSKIGGKETQYFGPGTRLLVL.